One sample yielded the 3 T cell receptor beta chains listed below, sequenced in a study of Graves' ophthalmopathy and Graves' hyperthyroidism. Transcripts of RNA were the source for amplifying TCR beta CDR3 regions. The library came from an HTBI-primed first-round RT-PCR and a second-round multiplex PCR. In TCRdb, the multiplex PCR reads were re-called with MiXCR into one record per CDR3 protein. The table has around 600,000 distinct CDR3 sequences, just over 40% seen once. Sequencing was done on a sample of peripheral blood. Receptors originate from an adult man with Graves' ophthalmopathy.

The chain carries TRBV11-3 and TRBJ2-7; 8 bases agree with TRBD1. CDR1 and CDR2 (germline): SGHNT, YENEEA. The V gene end was trimmed by 5 bases and the J gene end by 3 bases; junction bases not matched to a gene: 15. The length of the CDR3 is 17 residues. As DNA, the CDR3 is TGTGCCAGCAGCCAGATCCCTGGGACAGGTGTGAACTACGAGCAGTACTTC. This codes for CASSQIPGTGVNYEQYF.

This clonotype was detected ten times or more. CDR3 in amino acids: CATSGSSLHYGYTF. The CDR3 DNA sequence: TGTGCCACCAGTGGTTCCAGTTTGCACTATGGCTACACCTTC. This chain connects TRBV24-1 to TRBJ1-2; no clear D. The CDR3 consists of 14 residues. Trimming left V 5 bases short and J 3 bases short, with 12 bases between. Germline values: CDR1 KGHDR, CDR2 SFDVKD.

J is TRBJ2-6 and V is TRBV7-9; D is unclear. V was clipped by 4 bases and J by 3 bases, with 7 bases between them. The germline V gene has CDR1 SEHNR and CDR2 FQNEAQ (reference sequence). This CDR3 is 14 amino acids long. The CDR3 sequence: CASSSMGGANVLTF. CDR3 sequence (DNA): TGTGCCAGCAGCTCGATGGGTGGGGCCAACGTCCTGACTTTC.